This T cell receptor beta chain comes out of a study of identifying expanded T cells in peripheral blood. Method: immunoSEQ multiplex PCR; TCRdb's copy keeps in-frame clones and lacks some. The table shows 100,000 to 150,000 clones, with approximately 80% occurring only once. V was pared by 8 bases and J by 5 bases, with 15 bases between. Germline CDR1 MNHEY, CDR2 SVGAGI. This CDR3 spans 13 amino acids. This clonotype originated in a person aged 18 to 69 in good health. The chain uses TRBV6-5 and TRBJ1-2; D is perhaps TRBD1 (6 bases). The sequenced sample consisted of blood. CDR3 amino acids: CASSRTAGYGYTF. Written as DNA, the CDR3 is TGTGCCAGCTCGAGGACAGCTGGTTATGGCTACACCTTC.